These T cell receptor beta chains were read from a single sample in a study of tumor-infiltrating lymphocytes in localized non-small cell lung cancer. Assay used: immunoSEQ multiplex PCR; TCRdb lists only in-frame clones, some missing. The data contain 12,000 or so clones, under 80% of them singletons. Sequencing was done on a sample of lung tumor tissue. The origin of the receptors is a human donor with non-small cell lung cancer. Each CDR3 is given with its conserved first and last residue. The D gene is left open where the match is weak. For some rows the clone size is stated as once, few or many, or as a class when expanded; others skip it.

V	D	size	J	CDR3	DNA
TRBV6-5	.	.	TRBJ1-5	CASRLDSGGIQPQHF	TGTGCCAGCAGACTTGACAGTGGGGGGATTCAGCCCCAGCATTTT
TRBV6-6	TRBD1	.	TRBJ1-2	CASKAPDRGRYGYTF	TGTGCCAGCAAGGCCCCGGACAGGGGCCGCTATGGCTACACCTTC
TRBV28	.	.	TRBJ2-7	CASRLQGDRSYEQYF	TGTGCCAGCAGACTACAGGGCGATAGGTCCTACGAGCAGTACTTC
TRBV5-1	.	.	TRBJ1-5	CASSNIPNQPQHF	TGCGCCAGCAGTAATATTCCAAACCAGCCCCAGCATTTT
TRBV19	.	.	TRBJ1-5	CASSIRSDNQPQHF	TGTGCCAGTAGTATAAGGTCAGACAATCAGCCCCAGCATTTT
TRBV30	.	.	TRBJ1-4	CAWSVRGTGNEKLFF	TGTGCCTGGAGTGTACGAGGTACAGGGAATGAAAAACTGTTTTTT
TRBV5-1	TRBD2	few	TRBJ2-3	CASSLEAGGQDTQYF	TGCGCCAGCAGCTTGGAGGCGGGGGGTCAAGATACGCAGTATTTT
TRBV6-5	TRBD1	.	TRBJ2-1	CASSYGTGRNEQFF	TGTGCCAGCAGTTACGGGACAGGGCGGAATGAGCAGTTCTTC
TRBV5-4	.	.	TRBJ2-5	CASSKDPGMETQYF	TGTGCCAGCAGCAAAGACCCCGGGATGGAGACCCAGTACTTC
TRBV11-2	.	.	TRBJ2-5	CASSEARGRETQYF	TGTGCCAGCAGCGAGGCTAGGGGTCGAGAGACCCAGTACTTC
TRBV7-9	TRBD2	.	TRBJ2-5	CASSLGGSGETQYF	TGTGCCAGCAGCTTGGGGGGGTCGGGAGAGACCCAGTACTTC
TRBV5-4	.	.	TRBJ2-1	CASSLRRLLGSRNEQFF	TGTGCCAGCAGCTTGCGTAGGCTACTAGGGTCTCGTAATGAGCAGTTCTTC
TRBV6-6	TRBD1	once	TRBJ2-3	CASTRGQGTDTQYF	TGTGCCAGCACCCGAGGACAGGGCACAGATACGCAGTATTTT
TRBV18	.	.	TRBJ1-6	CASSPVPGNNSPLHF	TGTGCCAGCTCACCAGTACCGGGAAATAATTCACCCCTCCACTTT
TRBV19	.	.	TRBJ1-4	CASSTPPSGVWHEKLFF	TGTGCCAGTAGTACTCCACCTTCCGGGGTCTGGCATGAAAAACTGTTTTTT
TRBV4-3	.	few	TRBJ2-7	CASSQPPGGGISYEQYF	TGCGCCAGCAGCCAGCCCCCGGGTGGAGGCATCTCCTACGAGCAGTACTTC
TRBV19	.	.	TRBJ2-6	CASSPLTVGGANVLTF	TGTGCCAGTAGTCCCCTTACCGTAGGAGGGGCCAACGTCCTGACTTTC
TRBV5-4	TRBD1	.	TRBJ1-2	CASSLFTGGLYTF	TGTGCCAGCAGCTTATTTACAGGGGGCCTCTACACCTTC
TRBV7-2	.	.	TRBJ2-7	CASSPMGATYEQYF	TGTGCCAGCAGCCCAATGGGGGCTACCTACGAGCAGTACTTC
TRBV2	.	.	TRBJ1-1	CASSEVGRWPLNTEAFF	TGTGCCAGCAGTGAAGTTGGTAGATGGCCTTTAAACACTGAAGCTTTCTTT
TRBV6-1	.	.	TRBJ2-7	CASSEAHSGYYEQYF	TGTGCCAGCAGTGAAGCCCATAGCGGTTACTACGAGCAGTACTTC
TRBV30	.	.	TRBJ2-7	CAWSSSEQYF	TGTGCCTGGAGTTCTAGCGAGCAGTACTTC
TRBV4-2	.	.	TRBJ2-2	CASRYRSGEGGTGELFF	TGTGCCAGCAGGTACCGTTCCGGAGAGGGCGGCACCGGGGAGCTGTTTTTT
TRBV5-1	TRBD1	.	TRBJ2-5	CASSLGQGPQETQYF	TGCGCCAGCAGCCTAGGACAGGGGCCCCAAGAGACCCAGTACTTC
TRBV18	.	.	TRBJ2-7	CASSPASRVYEQYF	TGTGCCAGCTCACCGGCTAGCCGGGTCTACGAGCAGTACTTC
TRBV19	.	.	TRBJ1-6	CASKVGGGIDSPLHF	TGTGCCAGTAAGGTGGGAGGGGGTATTGATTCACCCCTCCACTTT
TRBV9	.	few	TRBJ2-3	CASSLRAGLDTQYF	TGTGCCAGCAGCCTACGGGCGGGGCTAGATACGCAGTATTTT
TRBV7-8	.	.	TRBJ1-2	CASSLVAPLGTNYGYTF	TGTGCCAGCAGCTTAGTAGCGCCCTTGGGGACTAACTATGGCTACACCTTC
TRBV30	.	once	TRBJ2-5	CAWIGREETQYF	TGTGCCTGGATCGGGCGCGAGGAGACCCAGTACTTC
TRBV6-5	.	.	TRBJ1-1	CASSYGGFGEAFF	TGTGCCAGCAGTTACGGGGGGTTTGGTGAAGCTTTCTTT
TRBV14	.	once	TRBJ1-3	CASSTYGNTIYF	TGTGCCAGTTCTACCTACGGAAACACCATATATTTT
TRBV2	.	.	TRBJ2-5	CASSLLVHPTETQYF	TGTGCCAGCAGTCTACTAGTACACCCTACCGAGACCCAGTACTTC
TRBV10-1	.	few	TRBJ2-1	CASSARGGRTNEQFF	TGCGCCAGCAGTGCCCGAGGTGGGAGGACCAATGAGCAGTTCTTC
TRBV5-4	TRBD1	.	TRBJ1-3	CASSRNGQGFSDTIYF	TGTGCCAGCAGCCGAAATGGACAGGGGTTTTCGGACACCATATATTTT
TRBV5-5	.	.	TRBJ2-3	CASSPWRRGGDWDTQYF	TGTGCCAGCAGCCCCTGGCGGCGCGGCGGGGACTGGGATACGCAGTATTTT
TRBV7-4	.	.	TRBJ2-2	CASSPVRMATTGELFF	TGTGCCAGCAGCCCCGTCCGGATGGCGACCACCGGGGAGCTGTTTTTT
TRBV10-3	TRBD1	.	TRBJ1-5	CAISESQGQGRWPQHF	TGTGCCATCAGTGAGTCTCAAGGACAGGGGCGGTGGCCCCAGCATTTT
TRBV15	TRBD2	.	TRBJ2-3	CAIRSGTSTDTQYF	TGTGCCATCCGGAGCGGGACTAGCACAGATACGCAGTATTTT
TRBV6-5	.	.	TRBJ1-1	CASSYWVGGNTEAFF	TGTGCCAGCAGTTACTGGGTTGGGGGGAACACTGAAGCTTTCTTT
TRBV19	.	.	TRBJ1-1	CASSIQSTLNTEAFF	TGTGCCAGTAGTATCCAGTCGACCCTGAACACTGAAGCTTTCTTT
TRBV6-5	TRBD1	few	TRBJ2-7	CASSLDRGPSYEQYF	TGTGCCAGCAGTTTAGACAGGGGGCCTTCCTACGAGCAGTACTTC
TRBV19	.	.	TRBJ2-7	CASSISQTYEQYF	TGTGCCAGTAGTATTAGTCAGACCTACGAGCAGTACTTC
TRBV6-1	.	.	TRBJ2-3	CASAGSTDTQYF	TGTGCCAGCGCGGGGAGCACAGATACGCAGTATTTT
TRBV12-1	.	.	TRBJ2-7	CASSFAGGGQLHDYEQYF	TGTGCCAGCAGCTTTGCGGGAGGGGGCCAACTACATGACTACGAGCAGTACTTC
TRBV5-6	.	.	TRBJ2-6	CASSTVGQGNFGANVLTF	TGTGCCAGCAGCACAGTCGGGCAGGGCAACTTTGGGGCCAACGTCCTGACTTTC
TRBV7-2	TRBD1	few	TRBJ1-6	CASSLGGTGRSPLHF	TGTGCCAGCAGCTTAGGGGGGACAGGACGTTCACCCCTCCACTTT
TRBV9	.	.	TRBJ1-3	CASSELPQGNTIYF	TGTGCCAGCAGCGAGCTCCCGCAGGGGAACACCATATATTTT
TRBV29-1	.	.	TRBJ1-1	CSVEDAGAGNTEAFF	TGCAGCGTTGAAGATGCAGGGGCCGGGAACACTGAAGCTTTCTTT
TRBV7-9	TRBD1	.	TRBJ2-5	CASSPRDRGQETQYF	TGTGCCAGCAGCCCCCGGGACAGGGGGCAAGAGACCCAGTACTTC
TRBV18	.	.	TRBJ2-1	CASSPPLFF	TGTGCCAGCTCACCGCCACTTTTCTTC
TRBV18	.	.	TRBJ1-1	CASSGGLVTEAFF	TGTGCCAGCTCAGGGGGCCTGGTCACTGAAGCTTTCTTT
TRBV28	TRBD1	.	TRBJ1-1	CASSDDRAEAFF	TGTGCCAGCAGTGATGACAGGGCTGAAGCTTTCTTT
TRBV6-1	TRBD1	.	TRBJ2-3	CASSLQGAADTQYF	TGTGCCAGCAGCCTACAGGGGGCGGCAGATACGCAGTATTTT
TRBV9	.	.	TRBJ1-1	CSSSVDRPRDTEAFF	TGTTCCAGCAGCGTAGACAGGCCCAGGGACACTGAAGCTTTCTTT